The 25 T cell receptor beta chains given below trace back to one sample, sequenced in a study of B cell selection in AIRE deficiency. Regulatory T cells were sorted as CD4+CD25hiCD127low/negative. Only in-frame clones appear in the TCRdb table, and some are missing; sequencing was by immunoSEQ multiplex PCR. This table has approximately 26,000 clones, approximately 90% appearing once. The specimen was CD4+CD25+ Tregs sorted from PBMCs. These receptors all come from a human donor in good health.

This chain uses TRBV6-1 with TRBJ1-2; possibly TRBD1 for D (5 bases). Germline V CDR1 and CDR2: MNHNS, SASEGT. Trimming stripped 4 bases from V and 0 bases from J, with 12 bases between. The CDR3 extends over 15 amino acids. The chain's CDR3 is CASSGRDGSNYGYTF. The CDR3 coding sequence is TGTGCCAGCAGTGGCCGGGACGGATCTAACTATGGCTACACCTTC.

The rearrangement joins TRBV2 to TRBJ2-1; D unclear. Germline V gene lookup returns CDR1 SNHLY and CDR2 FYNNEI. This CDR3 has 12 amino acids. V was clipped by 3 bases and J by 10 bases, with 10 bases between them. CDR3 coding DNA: TGTGCCAGCAGTGAGGGTGGTGGCGAGCAGTTCTTC. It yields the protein CASSEGGGEQFF.

In nucleotides, the CDR3 is TGTGCCACCCTAGGGACAGGGATGAGGGGTGAGCAGTTCTTC. Its protein is CATLGTGMRGEQFF. This chain uses TRBV19 with TRBJ2-1; 9 bases match TRBD1. V gave up 10 bases and J gave up 9 bases; unmatched junction bases: 13. CDR1 is LNHDA and CDR2 is SQIVND in the germline V gene (reference sequence). This CDR3 comprises 14 residues.

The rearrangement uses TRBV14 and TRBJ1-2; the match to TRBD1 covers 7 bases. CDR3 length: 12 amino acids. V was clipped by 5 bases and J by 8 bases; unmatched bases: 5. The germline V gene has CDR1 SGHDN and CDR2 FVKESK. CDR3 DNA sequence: TGTGCCAGCAGCGGAACAGGGGACGGCTACACCTTC. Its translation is CASSGTGDGYTF.

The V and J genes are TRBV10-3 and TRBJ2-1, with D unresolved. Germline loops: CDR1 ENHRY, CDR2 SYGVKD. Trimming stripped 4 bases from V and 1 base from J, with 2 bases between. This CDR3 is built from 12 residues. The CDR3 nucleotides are TGTGCCATCAGTGTGTCCTACAATGAGCAGTTCTTC. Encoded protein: CAISVSYNEQFF.

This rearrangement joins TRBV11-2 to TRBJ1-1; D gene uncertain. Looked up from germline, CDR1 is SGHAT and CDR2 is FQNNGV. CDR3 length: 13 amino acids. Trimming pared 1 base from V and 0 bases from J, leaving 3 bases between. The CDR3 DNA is TGTGCCAGCAGCTTAGGTTTGAACACTGAAGCTTTCTTT. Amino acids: CASSLGLNTEAFF.

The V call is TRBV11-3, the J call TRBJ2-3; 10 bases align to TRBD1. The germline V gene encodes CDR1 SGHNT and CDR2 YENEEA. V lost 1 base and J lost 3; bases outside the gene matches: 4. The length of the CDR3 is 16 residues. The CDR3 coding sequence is TGTGCCAGCAGCTTAGGGGACAGGGGAGTGACAGATACGCAGTATTTT. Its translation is CASSLGDRGVTDTQYF.

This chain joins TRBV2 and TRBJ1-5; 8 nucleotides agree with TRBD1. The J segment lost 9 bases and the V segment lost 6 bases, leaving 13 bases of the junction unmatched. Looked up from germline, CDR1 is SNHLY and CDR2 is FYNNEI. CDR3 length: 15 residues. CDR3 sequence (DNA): TGTGCCAGCAGCCTGACCGGACAGGGTGGGGGGCCCCAGCATTTT. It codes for CASSLTGQGGGPQHF.

CDR3: CASSESGGSGETQYF. In nucleotides, the CDR3 is TGCGCCAGCAGTGAGTCAGGGGGATCCGGTGAGACCCAGTACTTC. The chain links TRBV10-1 to TRBJ2-5; the D gene is possibly TRBD1 (6 bases). The CDR3 is 15 amino acids. The germline CDR1 and CDR2 sequences are WNHNN and SYGVQD (reference sequence). Trimming pared 0 bases from V and 5 bases from J, leaving 13 bases between.

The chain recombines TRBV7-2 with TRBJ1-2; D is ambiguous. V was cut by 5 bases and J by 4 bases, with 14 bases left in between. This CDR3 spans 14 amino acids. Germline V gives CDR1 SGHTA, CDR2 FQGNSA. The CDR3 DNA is TGTGCCAGCAGCCCCGCAGGATCTTTCTATGGCTACACCTTC. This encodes CASSPAGSFYGYTF.

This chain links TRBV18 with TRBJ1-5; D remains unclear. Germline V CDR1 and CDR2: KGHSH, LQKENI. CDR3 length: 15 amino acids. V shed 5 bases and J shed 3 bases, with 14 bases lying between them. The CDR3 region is CASSSERQPNQPQHF. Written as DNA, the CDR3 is TGTGCCAGCTCATCGGAGAGACAACCCAATCAGCCCCAGCATTTT. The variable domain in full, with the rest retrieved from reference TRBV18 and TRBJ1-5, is NAGVMQNPRHLVRRRGQEARLRCSPMKGHSHVYWYRQLPEEGLKFMVYLQKENIIDESGMPKERFSAEFPKEGPSILRIQQVVRGDSAAYFCASSSERQPNQPQHFGDGTRLSIL.

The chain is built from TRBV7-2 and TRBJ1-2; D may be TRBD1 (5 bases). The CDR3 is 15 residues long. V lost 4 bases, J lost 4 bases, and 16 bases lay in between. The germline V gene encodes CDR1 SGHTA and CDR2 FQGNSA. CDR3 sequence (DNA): TGTGCCAGCAGCTCCCCGCCCGACAGCCTCTATGGCTACACCTTC. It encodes CASSSPPDSLYGYTF.

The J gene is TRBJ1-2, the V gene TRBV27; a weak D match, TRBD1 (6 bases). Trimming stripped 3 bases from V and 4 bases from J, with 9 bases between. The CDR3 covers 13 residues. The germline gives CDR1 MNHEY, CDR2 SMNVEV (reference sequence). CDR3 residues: CASSLAGAYGYTF. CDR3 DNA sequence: TGTGCCAGCAGTTTGGCGGGGGCCTATGGCTACACCTTC.

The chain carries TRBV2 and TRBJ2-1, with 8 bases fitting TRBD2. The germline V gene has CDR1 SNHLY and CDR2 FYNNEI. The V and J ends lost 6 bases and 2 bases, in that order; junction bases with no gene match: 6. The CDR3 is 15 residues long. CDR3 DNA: TGTGCCAGCAGCGTTACTAGCGGAACCTACAATGAGCAGTTCTTC. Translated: CASSVTSGTYNEQFF.

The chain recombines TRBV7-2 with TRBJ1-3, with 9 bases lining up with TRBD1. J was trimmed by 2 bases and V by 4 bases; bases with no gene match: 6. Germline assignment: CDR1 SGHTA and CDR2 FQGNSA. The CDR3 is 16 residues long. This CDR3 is CASSSGQGKAGNTIYF. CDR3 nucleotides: TGTGCCAGCAGCTCAGGACAGGGGAAAGCTGGAAACACCATATATTTT.

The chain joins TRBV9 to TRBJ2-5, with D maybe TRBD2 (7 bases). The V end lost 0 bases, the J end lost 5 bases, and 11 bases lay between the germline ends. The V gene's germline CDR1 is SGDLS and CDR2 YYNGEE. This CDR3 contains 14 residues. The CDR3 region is CASSVGGRGETQYF. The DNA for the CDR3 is TGTGCCAGCAGCGTAGGAGGGAGGGGGGAGACCCAGTACTTC.

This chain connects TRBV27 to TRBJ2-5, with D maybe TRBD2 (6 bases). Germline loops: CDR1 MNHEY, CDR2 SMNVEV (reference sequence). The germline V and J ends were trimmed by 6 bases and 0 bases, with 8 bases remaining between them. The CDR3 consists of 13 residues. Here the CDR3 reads CASRRGNQETQYF. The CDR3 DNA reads TGTGCCAGCAGACGGGGGAACCAAGAGACCCAGTACTTC.

In nucleotides, the CDR3 is TGTGCCAGCAGTTTCGGGTTAGGGGCCTTCATGAACACTGAAGCTTTCTTT. Its translation: CASSFGLGAFMNTEAFF. The chain carries TRBV27 and TRBJ1-1; the D gene is possibly TRBD1 (5 bases). From germline, CDR1 is MNHEY and CDR2 SMNVEV (reference sequence). CDR3 size: 17 residues. With 3 bases removed from V and 0 bases from J, the gap between germline ends came to 17 bases.

CDR3 nucleotide sequence: TGTGCCAGCAGCTCCCTGACAGGGTTATATAGCAATCAGCCCCAGCATTTT. Translating gives CASSSLTGLYSNQPQHF. The chain uses TRBV5-6 and TRBJ1-5; 7 nucleotides align to TRBD1. This CDR3 has 17 amino acids. The trim removed 3 bases at V and 0 bases at J, leaving 9 bases unmatched. CDR1 is SGHDT and CDR2 is YYEEEE in the germline V gene.

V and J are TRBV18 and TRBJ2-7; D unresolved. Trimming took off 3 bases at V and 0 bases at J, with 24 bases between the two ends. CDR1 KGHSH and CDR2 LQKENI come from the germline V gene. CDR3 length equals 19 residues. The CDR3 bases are TGTGCCAGCTCACCCCCTAATAGCCCGGTGGGCTCGAGCTCCTACGAGCAGTACTTC. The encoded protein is CASSPPNSPVGSSSYEQYF.

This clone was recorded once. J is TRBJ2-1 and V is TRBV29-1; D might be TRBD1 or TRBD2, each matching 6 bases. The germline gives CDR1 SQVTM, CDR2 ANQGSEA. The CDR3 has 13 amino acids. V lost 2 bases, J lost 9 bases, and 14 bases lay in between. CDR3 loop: CSVETLGGVEQFF. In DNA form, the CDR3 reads TGCAGCGTTGAAACCCTGGGGGGCGTTGAGCAGTTCTTC.

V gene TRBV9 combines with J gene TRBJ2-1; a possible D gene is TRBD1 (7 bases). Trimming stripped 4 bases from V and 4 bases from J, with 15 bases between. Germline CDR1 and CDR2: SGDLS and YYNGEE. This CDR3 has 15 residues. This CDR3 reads CASSPGAGGYNEQFF. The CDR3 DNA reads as TGTGCCAGCAGCCCAGGGGCAGGGGGGTACAATGAGCAGTTCTTC. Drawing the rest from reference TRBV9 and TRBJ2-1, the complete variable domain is DSGVTQTPKHLITATGQRVTLRCSPRSGDLSVYWYQQSLDQGLQFLIQYYNGEERAKGNILERFSAQQFPDLHSELNLSSLELGDSALYFCASSPGAGGYNEQFFGPGTRLTVL.

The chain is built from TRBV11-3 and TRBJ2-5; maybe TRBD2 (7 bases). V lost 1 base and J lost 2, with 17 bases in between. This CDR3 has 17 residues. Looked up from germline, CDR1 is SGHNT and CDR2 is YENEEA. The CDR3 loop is CASSLGSGGVGQETQYF. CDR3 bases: TGTGCCAGCAGCTTAGGGTCGGGGGGCGTTGGGCAAGAGACCCAGTACTTC.

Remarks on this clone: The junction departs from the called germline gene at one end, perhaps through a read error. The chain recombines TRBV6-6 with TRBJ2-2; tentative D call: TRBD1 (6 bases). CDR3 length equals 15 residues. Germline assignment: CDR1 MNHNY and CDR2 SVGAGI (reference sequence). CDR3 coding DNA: TGTGCCAGCAGTCGAAGACAGGAGAACACCGGGAAGCTGTTTTTT. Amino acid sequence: CASSRRQENTGKLFF.

The CDR3 here is CASSEIQGGDEQFF. Written as DNA, the CDR3 is TGTGCCAGCAGTGAGATTCAGGGAGGCGATGAGCAGTTCTTC. The rearrangement uses TRBV25-1 and TRBJ2-1, with a tentative D call TRBD2 (6 bases). With 3 bases removed from V and 8 bases from J, the gap between germline ends came to 14 bases. This CDR3 contains 14 residues. The V gene's germline CDR1 is MGHDK and CDR2 SYGVNS.